One sample yielded the 20 T cell receptor beta chains listed below, sequenced in a study of regulatory T cells in long-lasting Graves disease (dated by TCRdb to about 2021). The label giving this sample's time point can be read as: persistent/refractory GD, antithyroid drugs over 5 years with positive TRAb. RNA was extracted from PBMCs in TRIzol for both TCR sequencing and RNA sequencing. The library was built by means of multiplex PCR. The sequencer listed for this sample is Illumina HiSeq 4000. To build TCR beta libraries, CDR3 regions were amplified by Arm-PCR using iRepertoire HTBI primers. The raw public data were reprocessed by TCRdb itself: fastp quality trimming at Q25, MiXCR clonotype calling, in-frame beta chains only. Every entry covers one CDR3 protein and lists the most common genes and DNA from its rows. The sample table contains a few hundred thousand distinct CDR3 sequences; only one count was recorded for roughly a quarter of them. The leading ten clones occupy roughly a quarter of the sample.

The source material was peripheral blood mononuclear cells (PBMCs), sampled when the disease was refractory, from a patient treated with antithyroid drugs. These receptors originate from a female donor with Graves disease.

This clonotype has more than one count but fewer than ten. This chain links TRBV5-1 with TRBJ2-2, with D uncertain. From germline, CDR1 is SGHRS and CDR2 YFSETQ. The CDR3 is 14 amino acids. V was cut by 2 bases and J by 4 bases, with 9 bases left in between. CDR3 amino acids: CASSLRQVTGELFF. Written as DNA, the CDR3 is TGCGCCAGCAGCTTACGCCAGGTCACCGGGGAGCTGTTTTTT.

With regard to this clonotype: A read error is the likely source, as a far larger clone sits one nucleotide away. This chain joins TRBV28 and TRBJ1-2; no reliable D call. CDR3 length: 13 residues. Trimming removed 5 bases at V and 4 bases at J, with 11 bases between. CDR1 MDHEN and CDR2 SYDVKM come from the germline V gene. CDR3 bases: TGTGCCAGCAGTGAAGCACTGAGCTATGGCTACACCTTC. It translates to CASSEALSYGYTF.

Of note for this clonotype: A much bigger clone sits one base away, suggesting this may be a read error. This chain links TRBV28 with TRBJ1-4; no clear D. The CDR3 extends over 12 amino acids. Germline-derived CDR1 and CDR2 are MDHEN and SYDVKM. The CDR3 sequence is CASSLGYERLFF. CDR3 in DNA: TGTGCCAGCAGTTTAGGGTACGAAAGACTGTTTTTT.

The chain recombines TRBV25-1 with TRBJ1-5; 8 bases map to TRBD1. Looked up from germline, CDR1 is MGHDK and CDR2 is SYGVNS. This CDR3 is built from 16 residues. With V trimmed by 5 bases and J by 3 bases, 9 bases remained unmatched. CDR3 DNA sequence: TGTGCCAGCAGTTCGCACGGGACAGGCTACAATCAGCCCCAGCATTTT. The encoded protein is CASSSHGTGYNQPQHF.

This clonotype was observed many times. This rearrangement joins TRBV11-2 to TRBJ2-7; D is perhaps TRBD1 (5 bases). The germline V gene has CDR1 SGHAT and CDR2 FQNNGV. The CDR3 runs to 15 residues. Trimming left V 2 bases short and J 3 bases short, with 14 bases between. CDR3 in amino acids: CASSLRLARGYEQYF. In DNA form, the CDR3 reads TGTGCCAGCAGCTTAAGACTCGCTAGGGGCTACGAGCAGTACTTC. Based on the CDR3 plus reference TRBV11-2 and TRBJ2-7, the full variable domain is EAGVAQSPRYKIIEKRQSVAFWCNPISGHATLYWYQQILGQGPKLLIQFQNNGVVDDSQLPKDRFSAERLKGVDSTLKIQPAKLEDSAVYLCASSLRLARGYEQYFGPGTRLTVT.

This clonotype has only a few counts. The rearrangement joins TRBV10-3 to TRBJ1-2; D not certain. The germline V gene has CDR1 ENHRY and CDR2 SYGVKD. V was clipped by 10 bases and J by 0 bases, with 12 bases between them. The CDR3 extends over 13 amino acids. CDR3: CATDAGTNYGYTF. DNA of the CDR3: TGTGCCACTGACGCAGGCACTAACTATGGCTACACCTTC.

For this clonotype: This CDR3 is missing its conserved last phenylalanine or tryptophan, likely due to a read error. This chain links TRBV3-1 with TRBJ2-7; the D gene is possibly TRBD1 (5 bases). The CDR3 loop spans 15 amino acids. Germline V CDR1 and CDR2: LGHDT, YNNKEL (reference sequence). V was shortened by 0 bases and J by 4 bases, with 13 bases between the two germline ends. CDR3 region: CASSQDQAGWYEQYL. As DNA, the CDR3 is TGTGCCAGCAGCCAAGATCAGGCAGGGTGGTACGAGCAGTACCTC.

This clonotype was found a few times. The chain carries TRBV29-1 and TRBJ2-4, with 7 bases fitting TRBD2. Germline trimming cut 5 bases from V and 4 bases from J; bases unmatched to any gene: 14. The germline V gene has CDR1 SQVTM and CDR2 ANQGSEA. CDR3 length equals 16 residues. CDR3 nucleotides: TGCAGCGTTACACTTCCTATAGCTAGCGGTAAAAACATTCAGTACTTC. Residues: CSVTLPIASGKNIQYF.

As regards this clonotype: A clone one base away is much larger, so this may be a read error. The V gene is TRBV7-2, the J gene TRBJ1-5; D unresolved. Germline V lookup: CDR1 SGHTA, CDR2 FQGNSA. V was cut by 5 bases and J by 7 bases, with 21 bases left in between. The CDR3 is 16 residues long. CDR3 loop: CASSGGEDGKLQPQHF. CDR3 sequence (DNA): TGTGCCAGCAGCGGCGGGGAGGACGGAAAATTACAGCCCCAGCATTTT.

J is TRBJ1-5 and V is TRBV7-9; TRBD1 aligns across 12 bases. The germline V gene has CDR1 SEHNR and CDR2 FQNEAQ (reference sequence). The CDR3 is 18 amino acids. V shed 1 base and J 2 bases; nucleotides not matched to a gene: 6. The CDR3 DNA follows: TGTGCCAGCAGCTTAGTCGGGACAGGGGGCTTGGGCAATCAGCCCCAGCATTTT. This sequence encodes CASSLVGTGGLGNQPQHF.

This clonotype was observed many times. The rearrangement links TRBV5-1 to TRBJ2-7; D possibly corresponds to TRBD2 (6 bases). The length of the CDR3 is 15 residues. Germline assignment: CDR1 SGHRS and CDR2 YFSETQ. V lost 3 bases, J lost 1 base, and 14 bases lay in between. The CDR3 DNA reads as TGCGCCAGCAGCTCGGGCGCGGGGTCATCCTACGAGCAGTACTTC. This sequence encodes CASSSGAGSSYEQYF. Looking up the rest from reference TRBV5-1 and TRBJ2-7 gives the full variable domain: KAGVTQTPRYLIKTRGQQVTLSCSPISGHRSVSWYQQTPGQGLQFLFEYFSETQRNKGNFPGRFSGRQFSNSRSEMNVSTLELGDSALYLCASSSGAGSSYEQYFGPGTRLTVT.

CDR3: CSVWWDRVQETQYF. In nucleotides, the CDR3 is TGCAGCGTGTGGTGGGACAGAGTCCAAGAGACCCAGTACTTC. This chain uses TRBV29-1 with TRBJ2-5; 7 bases are a match to TRBD1. This CDR3 is 14 amino acids long. Trimming cost V 6 bases and J 1 base; bases outside gene matches: 8. Germline lookup yields CDR1 SQVTM and CDR2 ANQGSEA.

This clonotype showed up just a few times. The chain links TRBV27 to TRBJ2-7, with D tentatively TRBD1 or TRBD2 (5 bases each). The V end was cut by 4 bases, the J end by 0 bases, with 13 bases between. This CDR3 comprises 15 residues. From germline, CDR1 is MNHEY and CDR2 SMNVEV (reference sequence). This chain's CDR3 is CASSSVGRPSYEQYF. CDR3 DNA: TGTGCCAGCAGTTCCGTGGGACGGCCCTCCTACGAGCAGTACTTC.

The chain recombines TRBV5-1 with TRBJ2-1, with 10 bases identical to TRBD2. The germline CDR1 and CDR2 sequences are SGHRS and YFSETQ. V lost 4 bases, J lost 8 bases, and 12 bases stayed unmatched. This CDR3 has 16 residues. CDR3 sequence: CASSLNLAGAGDEQFF. The CDR3 region has the DNA TGCGCCAGCAGCCTCAACCTAGCGGGAGCGGGCGATGAGCAGTTCTTC.

This clonotype has just a few counts. The CDR3 is CASSYVPGTGGVEQYF. In DNA form, the CDR3 reads TGTGCCAGCAGCTACGTTCCCGGGACAGGGGGCGTCGAGCAGTACTTC. The chain links TRBV27 to TRBJ2-7; 12 nucleotides line up with TRBD1. CDR1 and CDR2 (germline): MNHEY, SMNVEV (reference sequence). V was pared by 6 bases and J by 6 bases, with 12 bases of the junction left unmatched. This CDR3 region has 16 residues.

This chain links TRBV6-2 or TRBV6-3 with TRBJ2-7; the D is unclear. The CDR3 contains 14 residues. Trimming cost V 10 bases and J 0 bases, with 16 bases left between them. The germline V gene encodes CDR1 MNHEY and CDR2 SVGEGT. DNA for the CDR3: TGTGCCATCACCTTTGGGGTTATCTCCTACGAGCAGTACTTC. Protein product: CAITFGVISYEQYF.

The chain is built from TRBV20-1 and TRBJ1-5; no reliable D call. The V gene lost 4 bases and the J gene lost 2 bases, with 12 bases spanning the gap. Germline CDR1 DFQATT, CDR2 SNEGSKA (reference sequence). The CDR3 has 14 residues. CDR3 coding DNA: TGCAGTGCTAAGAATCGGTGGGGCAATCAGCCCCAGCATTTT. Translating gives CSAKNRWGNQPQHF.

V usage is TRBV9 and J usage is TRBJ1-1, with TRBD1 identical over 11 bases. Germline V lookup: CDR1 SGDLS, CDR2 YYNGEE. CDR3 length: 15 amino acids. Unmatched junction bases numbered 6, after V lost 3 bases and J lost 5 bases. CDR3 sequence (DNA): TGTGCCAGCAGCGCCACGGGACAGGGGGGGACTGAAGCTTTCTTT. Encoded protein: CASSATGQGGTEAFF.

This clonotype was seen repeatedly, ten times or more. The V gene is TRBV7-2, the J gene TRBJ2-7; D is perhaps TRBD1 (6 bases). CDR3 size: 14 residues. The germline V gene has CDR1 SGHTA and CDR2 FQGNSA. V was trimmed by 11 bases and J by 6 bases, leaving 23 bases between them. CDR3 sequence reads: CAVAHGTLLGEQYF. Here the CDR3 DNA reads TGTGCCGTTGCTCACGGGACACTTTTAGGCGAGCAGTACTTC. Drawing the rest from reference TRBV7-2 and TRBJ2-7, the complete variable domain is GAGVSQSPSNKVTEKGKDVELRCDPISGHTALYWYRQSLGQGLEFLIYFQGNSAPDKSGLPSDRFSAERTGGSVSTLTIQRTQQEDSAVYLCAVAHGTLLGEQYFGPGTRLTVT.

This clonotype was observed many times. This chain joins TRBV2 and TRBJ2-5; possibly TRBD2 for D (5 bases). Per the germline V gene, CDR1 is SNHLY and CDR2 is FYNNEI. Between the trimmed V and J ends, which lost 0 bases and 0 bases, there was a span of 26 bases. This CDR3 comprises 21 residues. The CDR3 nucleotides are TGTGCCAGCAGTGAAGCGCTTCAAATACCAGAACCAGCGGAGTACCAAGAGACCCAGTACTTC. Its protein product is CASSEALQIPEPAEYQETQYF. The whole variable domain, remainder taken from reference TRBV2 and TRBJ2-5, is EPEVTQTPSHQVTQMGQEVILRCVPISNHLYFYWYRQILGQKVEFLVSFYNNEISEKSEIFDDQFSVERPDGSNFTLKIRSTKLEDSAMYFCASSEALQIPEPAEYQETQYFGPGTRLLVL.